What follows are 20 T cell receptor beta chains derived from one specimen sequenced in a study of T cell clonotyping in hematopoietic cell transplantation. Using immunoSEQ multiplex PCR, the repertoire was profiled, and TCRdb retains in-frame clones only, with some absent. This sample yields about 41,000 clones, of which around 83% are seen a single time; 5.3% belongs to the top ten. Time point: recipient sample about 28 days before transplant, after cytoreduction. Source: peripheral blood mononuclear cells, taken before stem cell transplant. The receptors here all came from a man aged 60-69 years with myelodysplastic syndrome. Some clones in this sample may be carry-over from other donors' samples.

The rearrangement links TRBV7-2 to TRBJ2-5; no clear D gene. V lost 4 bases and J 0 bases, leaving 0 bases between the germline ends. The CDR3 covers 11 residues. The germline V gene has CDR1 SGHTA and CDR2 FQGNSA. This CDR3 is CASSYQETQYF. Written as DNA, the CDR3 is TGTGCCAGCAGCTACCAAGAGACCCAGTACTTC. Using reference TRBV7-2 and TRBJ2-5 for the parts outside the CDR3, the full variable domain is GAGVSQSPSNKVTEKGKDVELRCDPISGHTALYWYRQSLGQGLEFLIYFQGNSAPDKSGLPSDRFSAERTGGSVSTLTIQRTQQEDSAVYLCASSYQETQYFGPGTRLLVL.

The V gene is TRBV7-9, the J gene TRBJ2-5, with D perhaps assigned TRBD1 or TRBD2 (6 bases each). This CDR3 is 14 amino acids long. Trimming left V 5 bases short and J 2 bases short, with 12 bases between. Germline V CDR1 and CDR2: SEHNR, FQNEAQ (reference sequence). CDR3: CASSDGGLQETQYF. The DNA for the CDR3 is TGTGCCAGCAGCGACGGGGGCCTACAAGAGACCCAGTACTTC.

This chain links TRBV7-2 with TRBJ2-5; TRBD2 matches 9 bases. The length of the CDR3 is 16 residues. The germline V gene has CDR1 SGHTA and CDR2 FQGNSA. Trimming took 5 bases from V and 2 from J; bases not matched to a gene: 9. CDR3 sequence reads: CASSQGRSGRQETQYF. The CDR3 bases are TGTGCCAGCAGCCAAGGACGTAGCGGGAGACAAGAGACCCAGTACTTC. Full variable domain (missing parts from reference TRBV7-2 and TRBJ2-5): GAGVSQSPSNKVTEKGKDVELRCDPISGHTALYWYRQSLGQGLEFLIYFQGNSAPDKSGLPSDRFSAERTGGSVSTLTIQRTQQEDSAVYLCASSQGRSGRQETQYFGPGTRLLVL.

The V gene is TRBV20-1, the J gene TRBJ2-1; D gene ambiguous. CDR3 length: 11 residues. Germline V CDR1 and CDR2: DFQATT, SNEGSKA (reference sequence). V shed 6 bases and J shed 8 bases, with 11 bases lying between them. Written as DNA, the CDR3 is TGCAGTGCGATGGATGACCATGAGCAGTTCTTC. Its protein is CSAMDDHEQFF.

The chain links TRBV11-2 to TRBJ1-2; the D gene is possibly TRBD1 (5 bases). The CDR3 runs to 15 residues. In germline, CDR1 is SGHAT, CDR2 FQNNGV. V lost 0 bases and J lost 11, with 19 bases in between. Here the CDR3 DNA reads TGTGCCAGCAGCTTAGAGAAGGGGTCCCTATCGGGTTACACCTTC. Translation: CASSLEKGSLSGYTF.

In DNA form, the CDR3 reads TGTGCCAGCAGCGCTACAGGGGGCACCTACAATGAGCAGTTCTTC. Translation gives CASSATGGTYNEQFF. The chain joins TRBV9 to TRBJ2-1; 9 positions match TRBD1. The CDR3 loop spans 15 amino acids. V lost 3 bases to trimming and J lost 2 bases; unmatched junction nucleotides: 3. Germline V lookup: CDR1 SGDLS, CDR2 YYNGEE. Based on the CDR3 plus reference TRBV9 and TRBJ2-1, the full variable domain is DSGVTQTPKHLITATGQRVTLRCSPRSGDLSVYWYQQSLDQGLQFLIQYYNGEERAKGNILERFSAQQFPDLHSELNLSSLELGDSALYFCASSATGGTYNEQFFGPGTRLTVL.

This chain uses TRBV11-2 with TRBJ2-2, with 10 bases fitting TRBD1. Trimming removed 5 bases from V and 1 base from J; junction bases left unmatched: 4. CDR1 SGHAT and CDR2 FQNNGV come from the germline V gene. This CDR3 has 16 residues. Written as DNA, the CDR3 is TGTGCCAGCAGCCTCGGGACAGGGGAGAACACCGGGGAGCTGTTTTTT. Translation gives CASSLGTGENTGELFF. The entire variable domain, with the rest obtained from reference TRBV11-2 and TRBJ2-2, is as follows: EAGVAQSPRYKIIEKRQSVAFWCNPISGHATLYWYQQILGQGPKLLIQFQNNGVVDDSQLPKDRFSAERLKGVDSTLKIQPAKLEDSAVYLCASSLGTGENTGELFFGEGSRLTVL.

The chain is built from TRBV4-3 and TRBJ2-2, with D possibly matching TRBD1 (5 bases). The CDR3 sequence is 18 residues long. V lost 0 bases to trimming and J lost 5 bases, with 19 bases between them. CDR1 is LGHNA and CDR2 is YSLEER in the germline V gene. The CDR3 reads CASSQDLASGPKTGELFF. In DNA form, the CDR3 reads TGCGCCAGCAGCCAAGATTTGGCATCAGGGCCTAAAACCGGGGAGCTGTTTTTT.

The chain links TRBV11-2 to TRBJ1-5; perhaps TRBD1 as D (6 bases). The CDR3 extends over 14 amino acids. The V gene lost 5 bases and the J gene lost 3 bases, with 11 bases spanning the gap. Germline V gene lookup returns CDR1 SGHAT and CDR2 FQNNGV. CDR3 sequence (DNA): TGTGCCAGCAGCCAGGACAGATTCAATCAGCCCCAGCATTTT. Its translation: CASSQDRFNQPQHF.

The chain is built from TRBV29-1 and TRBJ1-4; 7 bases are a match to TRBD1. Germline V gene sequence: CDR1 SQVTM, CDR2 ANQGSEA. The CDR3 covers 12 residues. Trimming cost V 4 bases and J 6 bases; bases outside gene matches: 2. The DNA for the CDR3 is TGCAGCGTTGGACAGGGAGATGAAAAACTGTTTTTT. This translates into CSVGQGDEKLFF.

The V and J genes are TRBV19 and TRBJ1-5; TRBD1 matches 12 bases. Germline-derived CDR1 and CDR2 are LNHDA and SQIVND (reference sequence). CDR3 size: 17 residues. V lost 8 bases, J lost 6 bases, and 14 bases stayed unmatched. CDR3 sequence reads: CASLQTGTGGYTQPQHF. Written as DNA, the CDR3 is TGTGCCAGTCTTCAAACCGGGACAGGGGGCTATACTCAGCCCCAGCATTTT.

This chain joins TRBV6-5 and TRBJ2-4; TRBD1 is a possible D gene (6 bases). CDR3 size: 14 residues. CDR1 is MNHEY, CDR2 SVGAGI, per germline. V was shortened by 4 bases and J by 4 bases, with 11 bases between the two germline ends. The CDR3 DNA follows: TGTGCCAGCAGTTCCCGGCAGGGGAAAAACATTCAGTACTTC. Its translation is CASSSRQGKNIQYF.

CDR3: CASAPSGGFRETQYF. CDR3 in DNA: TGTGCCAGCGCACCAAGCGGGGGGTTTCGGGAGACCCAGTACTTC. This chain links TRBV5-8 with TRBJ2-5; 9 bases line up with TRBD2. The CDR3 is made up of 15 amino acids. V shed 7 bases, J shed 5 bases, and the junction held 12 bases outside the gene matches. Germline values: CDR1 SGHTS, CDR2 YDEGEE. Looking up the rest from reference TRBV5-8 and TRBJ2-5 gives the full variable domain: EAGVTQSPTHLIKTRGQQATLRCSPISGHTSVYWYQQALGLGLQFLLWYDEGEERNRGNFPPRFSGRQFPNYSSELNVNALELEDSALYLCASAPSGGFRETQYFGPGTRLLVL.

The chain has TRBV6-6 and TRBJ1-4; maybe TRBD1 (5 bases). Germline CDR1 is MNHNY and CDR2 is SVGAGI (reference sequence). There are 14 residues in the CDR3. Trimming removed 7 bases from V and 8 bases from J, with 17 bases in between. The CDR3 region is CASNQGRVGEKLFF. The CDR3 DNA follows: TGTGCCAGCAATCAAGGCAGGGTGGGAGAAAAACTGTTTTTT.

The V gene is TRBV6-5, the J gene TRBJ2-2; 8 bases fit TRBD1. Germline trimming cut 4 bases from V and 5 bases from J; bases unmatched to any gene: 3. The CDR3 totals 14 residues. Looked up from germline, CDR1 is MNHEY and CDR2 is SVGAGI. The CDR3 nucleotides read TGTGCCAGCAGTTCAGGGGGCAAGACCGGGGAGCTGTTTTTT. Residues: CASSSGGKTGELFF.

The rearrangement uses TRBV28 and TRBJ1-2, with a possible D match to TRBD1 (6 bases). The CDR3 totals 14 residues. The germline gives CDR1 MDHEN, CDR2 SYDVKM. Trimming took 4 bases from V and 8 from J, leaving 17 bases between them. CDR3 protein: CASSSPGVFQGYTF. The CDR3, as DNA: TGTGCCAGCAGTTCACCAGGGGTCTTCCAGGGCTACACCTTC.

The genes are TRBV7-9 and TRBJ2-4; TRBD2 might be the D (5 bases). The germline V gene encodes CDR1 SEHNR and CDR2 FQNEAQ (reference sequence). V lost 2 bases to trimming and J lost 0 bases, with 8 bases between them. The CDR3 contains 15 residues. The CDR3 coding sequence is TGTGCCAGCAGCTTAAGCGGTGGAGCCAAAAACATTCAGTACTTC. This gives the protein CASSLSGGAKNIQYF.

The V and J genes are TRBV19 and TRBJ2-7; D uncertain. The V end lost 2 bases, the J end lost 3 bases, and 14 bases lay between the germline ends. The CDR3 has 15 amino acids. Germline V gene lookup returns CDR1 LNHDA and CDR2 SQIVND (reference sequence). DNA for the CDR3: TGTGCCAGTAGTATAAGTTCCGCCAGTAACTACGAGCAGTACTTC. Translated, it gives CASSISSASNYEQYF.

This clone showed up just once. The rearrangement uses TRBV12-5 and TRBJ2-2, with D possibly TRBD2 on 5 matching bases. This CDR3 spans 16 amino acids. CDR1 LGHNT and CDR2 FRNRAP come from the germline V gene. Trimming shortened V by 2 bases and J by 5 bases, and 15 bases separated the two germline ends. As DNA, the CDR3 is TGTGCTAGTGGTTTGTTCGAGGGTCTACGGACCGGGGAGCTGTTTTTT. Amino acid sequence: CASGLFEGLRTGELFF. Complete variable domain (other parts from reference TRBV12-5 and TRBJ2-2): DARVTQTPRHKVTEMGQEVTMRCQPILGHNTVFWYRQTMMQGLELLAYFRNRAPLDDSGMPKDRFSAEMPDATLATLKIQPSEPRDSAVYFCASGLFEGLRTGELFFGEGSRLTVL.

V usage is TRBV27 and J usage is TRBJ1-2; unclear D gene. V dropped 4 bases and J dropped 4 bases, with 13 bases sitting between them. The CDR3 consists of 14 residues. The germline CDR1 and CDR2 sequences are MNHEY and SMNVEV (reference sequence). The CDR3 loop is CASSSNSPPYGYTF. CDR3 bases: TGTGCCAGCAGTTCGAACAGCCCCCCCTATGGCTACACCTTC.